The 4 T cell receptor beta chains below were found in one sample sequenced in a study of blood T cell repertoires in COVID-19. Profiling relied on immunoSEQ multiplex PCR, and the TCRdb table lists in-frame clones only, not all of them. The sample has over 350,000 clones, roughly 88% seen once. The sequenced sample consisted of peripheral blood. The source of these receptors is a woman aged 25 to 39 with active or convalescent COVID-19.

This clone was recorded a few times. The chain uses TRBV5-4 and TRBJ1-5, with 8 positions matching TRBD1. Unmatched junction bases numbered 8, after V lost 3 bases and J lost 0 bases. The CDR3 is 17 amino acids. Germline V lookup: CDR1 SGHNT, CDR2 YYREEE (reference sequence). The CDR3 DNA follows: TGTGCCAGCAGCTGGGAGGACAGGGTGGATAGCAATCAGCCCCAGCATTTT. As protein: CASSWEDRVDSNQPQHF.

V gene TRBV18 combines with J gene TRBJ2-5, with D possibly being TRBD1 (5 bases). Trimming pared 1 base from V and 5 bases from J, leaving 14 bases between. The CDR3 loop spans 15 amino acids. Looked up from germline, CDR1 is KGHSH and CDR2 is LQKENI. The CDR3 is CASSPRDSKAETQYF. CDR3 in DNA: TGTGCCAGCTCACCACGTGACAGCAAGGCGGAGACCCAGTACTTC.

The gene calls are TRBV5-4 and TRBJ2-1; 10 nucleotides match TRBD2. The CDR3 has 15 amino acids. Germline CDR1 reads SGHNT; CDR2 reads YYREEE (reference sequence). V lost 0 bases, J lost 5 bases, and 2 bases stayed unmatched. CDR3 protein: CASSLAGLADNEQFF. The CDR3 DNA reads TGTGCCAGCAGCTTGGCCGGACTAGCGGACAATGAGCAGTTCTTC.

V is TRBV5-8 and J is TRBJ2-2, with a weak D call TRBD1 (6 bases). CDR3 length: 16 amino acids. Germline loops: CDR1 SGHTS, CDR2 YDEGEE. Deletions cut 4 bases from V and 1 base from J, with 14 bases between. The CDR3 DNA reads TGTGCCAGCAGCACCGGGACAAGATTGAACACCGGGGAGCTGTTTTTT. Translating it yields CASSTGTRLNTGELFF.